Presented here are 23 T cell receptor beta chains from one specimen sequenced in a study of CD8 T cells in ankylosing spondylitis. TCRdb redid the calling of the 5' RACE reads with MiXCR, one entry per CDR3 protein. The sample yields 250,000 to 400,000 distinct CDR3 sequences, around 10% seen once. The sample was blood, either unsorted or a sorted T cell fraction (not recorded which). These receptors all stem from a female donor with ankylosing spondylitis or in good health (not recorded which).

This clonotype was detected ten times or more. The chain employs TRBV5-1 and TRBJ2-7; D is possibly TRBD1 (5 bases). V lost 4 bases, J lost 0 bases, and 11 bases lay in between. The CDR3 is 14 amino acids. The germline CDR1 and CDR2 sequences are SGHRS and YFSETQ. The CDR3 coding sequence is TGCGCCAGCAGCATTAGACAGCCCTCCTACGAGCAGTACTTC. Residues: CASSIRQPSYEQYF.

This clonotype was picked up many times. V gene TRBV12-3 or TRBV12-4 combines with J gene TRBJ1-2; D is perhaps TRBD1 (5 bases). V was cut by 5 bases and J by 2 bases, with 15 bases left in between. CDR3 size: 15 residues. DNA for the CDR3: TGTGCCAGCAGTCCGTCTATAGGGGCCAACTATGGCTACACCTTC. This encodes CASSPSIGANYGYTF.

This clonotype was seen many times. J is TRBJ2-1 and V is TRBV24-1; D is uncertain. This CDR3 spans 13 amino acids. Germline CDR1 reads KGHDR; CDR2 reads SFDVKD. The ends were cut back, 0 bases at V and 8 bases at J, with 7 bases in the middle. The CDR3 nucleotides read TGTGCCACCAGTGATTTGGTATGGGATGAGCAGTTCTTC. It is translated as CATSDLVWDEQFF.

This clonotype occurred many times. This chain joins TRBV20-1 and TRBJ2-3; 10 nucleotides align to TRBD2. CDR3 length equals 16 residues. V dropped 0 bases and J dropped 2; count of bases not matched to a gene: 5. CDR1 and CDR2 (germline): DFQATT, SNEGSKA (reference sequence). CDR3 residues: CSARDPLAGATDTQYF. The CDR3 DNA follows: TGCAGTGCTAGAGATCCCCTAGCGGGGGCCACAGATACGCAGTATTTT.

Points on this clonotype: A much larger clone lies a single base off, so this may be a read error. Because it lacks the conserved phenylalanine or tryptophan at the end, this CDR3 is likely a read error. The chain has TRBV6-1 and TRBJ2-7; tentatively, D is TRBD1 (5 bases). CDR1 and CDR2 from the germline V gene are MNHNS and SASEGT. V was trimmed by 4 bases and J by 4 bases, leaving 11 bases between them. This CDR3 is built from 13 residues. CDR3 sequence: CASSGGSGYEQYL. The CDR3 bases are TGTGCCAGCAGTGGGGGCTCGGGTTACGAGCAGTACTTA.

This clonotype was seen at least ten times. The chain is built from TRBV7-2 and TRBJ2-6; TRBD1 matches 7 bases. The CDR3 length is 16 residues. Trimming at V came to 5 bases and at J to 2 bases, leaving 6 bases not matched to a gene. The germline V gene has CDR1 SGHTA and CDR2 FQGNSA. Here the CDR3 reads CASSPRTGAGANVLTF. CDR3 sequence (DNA): TGTGCCAGCAGCCCGCGGACAGGTGCTGGGGCCAACGTCCTGACTTTC.

As concerns this clonotype: One junction end disagrees with the germline gene, perhaps due to a read error. V gene TRBV7-8 combines with J gene TRBJ1-2; maybe TRBD1 (5 bases). This CDR3 has 18 amino acids. Per germline, CDR1 SGHVS and CDR2 FQNEAQ. CDR3: CASSTQGSLSPPNYGHTF. CDR3 nucleotides: TGTGCCAGCAGCACCCAGGGTTCTTTGTCACCTCCTAACTATGGCCACACCTTC.

This clonotype was recorded at least ten times. V gene TRBV28 combines with J gene TRBJ1-2; the D is unclear. CDR3 length: 13 residues. V lost 3 bases and J 5 bases, leaving 10 bases between the germline ends. In germline, CDR1 is MDHEN, CDR2 SYDVKM. CDR3 DNA sequence: TGTGCCAGCAGTTTTAGGACGCAGTATGGCTACACCTTC. Translated: CASSFRTQYGYTF.

This clonotype was counted only a few times. The rearrangement links TRBV7-3 to TRBJ1-1; D ambiguous. V was shortened by 3 bases and J by 8 bases, with 10 bases between the two germline ends. The germline gives CDR1 SGHTA, CDR2 FQGTGA. The CDR3 loop spans 12 amino acids. CDR3 protein: CASSFSNGEAFF. CDR3 DNA sequence: TGTGCCAGCAGCTTCTCAAATGGAGAAGCTTTCTTT. Combining the CDR3 with reference TRBV7-3 and TRBJ1-1 gives the whole variable domain GAGVSQTPSNKVTEKGKYVELRCDPISGHTALYWYRQSLGQGPEFLIYFQGTGAADDSGLPNDRFFAVRPEGSVSTLKIQRTERGDSAVYLCASSFSNGEAFFGQGTRLTVV.

Comments on this clonotype: A far larger clone lies a single base away; this is likely a read error. The V and J genes are TRBV12-3 or TRBV12-4 and TRBJ2-1; D possibly corresponds to TRBD2 (5 bases). This CDR3 spans 12 amino acids. The CDR3 DNA is TGTGCCAGCAGCCTACGGGGTAATGGGCAGTTCTTC. This gives the protein CASSLRGNGQFF.

This clonotype occurred a few times. This chain links TRBV5-1 with TRBJ2-5; 10 bases match TRBD2. Trimming at V came to 3 bases and at J to 5 bases, leaving 4 bases not matched to a gene. This CDR3 region has 14 residues. Germline CDR1 reads SGHRS; CDR2 reads YFSETQ. In DNA form, the CDR3 reads TGCGCCAGCAGCTCAGCGGGAGGGCCGGAGACCCAGTACTTC. This translates into CASSSAGGPETQYF.

This clonotype was picked up a small number of times. This sequence joins TRBV30 and TRBJ2-1; no firm D call. The CDR3 covers 15 residues. Germline V gives CDR1 GTSNPN, CDR2 SVGIG (reference sequence). Trimming left V 2 bases short and J 2 bases short, with 13 bases between. The CDR3 DNA sequence: TGTGCCTGGAGTAGAGTGGCGGCCCCCTACAATGAGCAGTTCTTC. Translation gives CAWSRVAAPYNEQFF.

This clonotype came up many times. The V gene is TRBV4-3, the J gene TRBJ2-3, with D unclear. Between the trimmed V and J ends, which lost 4 bases and 5 bases, there was a span of 13 bases. Germline loops: CDR1 LGHNA, CDR2 YSLEER. The CDR3 spans 14 residues. CDR3 region: CASSPSGSGDTQYF. The CDR3 DNA follows: TGCGCCAGCAGCCCCTCCGGAAGTGGAGATACGCAGTATTTT.

This clonotype was detected many times. This chain links TRBV4-3 with TRBJ2-3; D remains unclear. The CDR3 consists of 15 residues. V gave up 1 base and J gave up 1 base, with 9 bases separating them. Germline CDR1 LGHNA, CDR2 YSLEER. CDR3 in DNA: TGCGCCAGCAGCCAAGGATCACTTGGCACAGATACGCAGTATTTT. As protein: CASSQGSLGTDTQYF.

Turning to this clonotype: One junction end does not reproduce the germline sequence, and a read error may be involved. The V and J genes are TRBV20-1 and TRBJ2-1; tentative D call: TRBD1 (6 bases). CDR1 DFQATT and CDR2 SNEGSKA come from the germline V gene (reference sequence). CDR3 length equals 18 residues. The CDR3 DNA reads TGCTGTGCTAGAGTACAGGGTCGGGGTTGGGGCTCCTACAATGAGCAGTTCTTC. Translating it yields CCARVQGRGWGSYNEQFF.

This clonotype showed up many times. The chain employs TRBV7-9 and TRBJ1-1; perhaps TRBD1 as D (5 bases). The ends were cut back, 2 bases at V and 4 bases at J, with 11 bases in the middle. This CDR3 contains 14 residues. Germline CDR1 SEHNR, CDR2 FQNEAQ (reference sequence). CDR3: CASSLLAGTTEAFF. The CDR3 DNA reads as TGTGCCAGCAGCTTACTGGCAGGGACCACTGAAGCTTTCTTT.

By sample fraction, this clonotype is medium-sized. The chain is built from TRBV27 and TRBJ2-1; tentative D call: TRBD2 (5 bases). The CDR3 covers 17 residues. Trimming pared 6 bases from V and 9 bases from J, leaving 27 bases between. Germline lookup yields CDR1 MNHEY and CDR2 SMNVEV (reference sequence). The CDR3 protein is CASSPFRGHPARGEQFF. The DNA for the CDR3 is TGTGCCAGCAGCCCCTTCCGAGGGCATCCCGCACGGGGTGAGCAGTTCTTC.

The chain carries TRBV20-1 and TRBJ2-1; D gene uncertain. The germline CDR1 and CDR2 sequences are DFQATT and SNEGSKA (reference sequence). V was clipped by 3 bases and J by 7 bases, with 16 bases between them. The CDR3 extends over 14 amino acids. CDR3 in amino acids: CSASPVVRRNEQFF. As DNA, the CDR3 is TGCAGTGCTAGTCCGGTTGTCAGGCGGAATGAGCAGTTCTTC.

Here the CDR3 DNA reads TGTGCCAGCAGCTCCCAAACCACACGGGACCCCAGAGGTAAAGAGCAGTTCTTC. It codes for CASSSQTTRDPRGKEQFF. The rearrangement joins TRBV7-8 to TRBJ2-1; tentatively, D is TRBD1 or TRBD2 (5 bases each). The V end was cut by 4 bases, the J end by 10 bases, with 29 bases between. Germline lookup yields CDR1 SGHVS and CDR2 FQNEAQ. The CDR3 runs 18 residues. Full variable domain (outside the CDR3, taken from reference TRBV7-8 and TRBJ2-1): GAGVSQSPRYKVAKRGQDVALRCDPISGHVSLFWYQQALGQGPEFLTYFQNEAQLDKSGLPSDRFFAERPEGSVSTLKIQRTQQEDSAVYLCASSSQTTRDPRGKEQFFGPGTRLTVL.

This clonotype occurred many times. The chain recombines TRBV2 with TRBJ2-7, with TRBD2 as a possible D gene (5 bases). The CDR3 has 15 residues. CDR1 is SNHLY, CDR2 FYNNEI, per germline. With 2 bases removed from V and 3 bases from J, the gap between germline ends came to 14 bases. CDR3 sequence: CASSESTEGIYEQYF. The CDR3 DNA sequence: TGTGCCAGCAGTGAAAGTACTGAGGGCATCTACGAGCAGTACTTC.

This clonotype was seen ten or more times. This chain connects TRBV5-6 to TRBJ2-2; 8 bases agree with TRBD1. With 3 bases clipped from V and 5 bases from J, the junction kept 6 bases outside the gene matches. Germline V gives CDR1 SGHDT, CDR2 YYEEEE. CDR3 size: 15 residues. CDR3 nucleotides: TGTGCCAGCAGCTCAGGGGGCGCAAAGACCGGGGAGCTGTTTTTT. Amino acid sequence: CASSSGGAKTGELFF.

This chain joins TRBV15 and TRBJ2-1, with 7 bases lining up with TRBD2. Germline CDR1 and CDR2: LNHNV and YYDKDF (reference sequence). This CDR3 is built from 16 residues. V was clipped by 1 base and J by 7 bases; unmatched bases: 10. Written as DNA, the CDR3 is TGTGCCACCAGCAGAGGTGAAACGGGAGGAAGGAATGAGCAGTTCTTC. This encodes CATSRGETGGRNEQFF.

This clonotype was counted at least ten times. The chain employs TRBV27 and TRBJ2-6, with D unresolved. The V and J ends lost 4 bases and 0 bases respectively, with 7 bases between them. Per germline, CDR1 MNHEY and CDR2 SMNVEV (reference sequence). The CDR3 contains 15 residues. DNA of the CDR3: TGTGCCAGCAGTTCACAGCTCTCTGGGGCCAACGTCCTGACTTTC. This gives the protein CASSSQLSGANVLTF.